These T cell receptor beta chains were read from a single sample in a study of T-cell reconstitution after alpha-beta-depleted transplantation in children. TCRdb re-called the PCR reads with MiXCR, one entry per CDR3 protein. This table holds just under 550,000 distinct CDR3 sequences, about 16% found once. The sequences come from PBMCs from the stem cell graft donor, collected from the stem cell graft. Receptor source: a human donor who donated a stem cell graft to a child with acute lymphoblastic leukemia. The CDR3 runs from the conserved cysteine through the conserved F or W. The D gene is left open where the match is weak. The size field is filled for only some rows; it gives once, few, many or a size class.

j_gene | v_gene | len | d_gene | abundance | CDR3nt | CDR3aa
TRBJ2-1 | TRBV5-4 | 18 | TRBD2 | . | TGTGCCAGCACCCGGGGGGGACTACTAGCGGGCCCCTACAATGAGCAGTTCTTC | CASTRGGLLAGPYNEQFF
TRBJ2-1 | TRBV20-1 | 15 | TRBD2 | few | TGCAGTGCTCAGGGTAGCGGGAGCAACTACAATGAGCAGTTCTTC | CSAQGSGSNYNEQFF
TRBJ1-4 | TRBV6-1 | 14 | . | . | TGTGCCAGCAGTGAATTTTACTTGGCCGTGTGGCTGTTTTTT | CASSEFYLAVWLFF
TRBJ1-1 | TRBV30 | 13 | TRBD1 | . | TGTGCCTGGAGTTTTGGGACAGGCGCCGAAGCTTTCTTT | CAWSFGTGAEAFF
TRBJ2-5 | TRBV27 | 13 | . | few | TGTGCCAGCAGTTCATTGTACCAAGAGACCCAGTACTTC | CASSSLYQETQYF
TRBJ2-7 | TRBV7-9 | 15 | . | few | TGTGCCAGCAGCTTAGGGGGGGCCCTGCGAGGGGAGCAGTACTTC | CASSLGGALRGEQYF
TRBJ1-4 | TRBV7-2 | 14 | TRBD1 | few | TGTGCCAGCAGCCATCCCGACAGGGCGGAAAAACTGTTTTTT | CASSHPDRAEKLFF
TRBJ1-3 | TRBV9 | 15 | . | . | TGTGCCAGCAGCCAGGGACTGACATCTGGAAACACCACATATTTT | CASSQGLTSGNTTYF
TRBJ2-2 | TRBV12-3/TRBV12-4 | 14 | TRBD1 | . | TGTGCCAGCCCAACGTCCGGGACAGGGGGCGAGCTGTTTTTT | CASPTSGTGGELFF
TRBJ2-7 | TRBV20-1 | 10 | TRBD2 | few | TGCAGTGCGCTAGCGGTGGAGCAGTACTTC | CSALAVEQYF
TRBJ2-5 | TRBV7-8 | 16 | . | few | TGTGCCAGCAGCCCCCGGTCCGAAGAGTACCAAGAGACCCAGTACTTC | CASSPRSEEYQETQYF
TRBJ2-1 | TRBV20-1 | 13 | TRBD1 | few | TGCAGTGCTAACCGGGACAGCTACAATGAGCAGTTCTTC | CSANRDSYNEQFF
TRBJ1-2 | TRBV7-9 | 15 | . | . | TGTGCCAGCAGCGATCTGCGTACGCGGGAGTCTGGCTACACCTTC | CASSDLRTRESGYTF
TRBJ2-7 | TRBV20-1 | 12 | TRBD2 | . | TGCAGTGCTAGGAGCGGGAGCGACGAGCAGTACTTC | CSARSGSDEQYF
TRBJ1-6 | TRBV20-1 | 16 | . | . | TGCAGTGCTAGAGACGAGCGGAGCTCCTATAATTCACCCCTCCACTTT | CSARDERSSYNSPLHF
TRBJ2-3 | TRBV6-1 | 13 | . | few | TGTGCCAGCAGTCTCAGGGTCTCAGATACGCAGTATTTT | CASSLRVSDTQYF
TRBJ2-7 | TRBV29-1 | 12 | . | . | TGCAGCGTAGTACACCCCTCCTACGAGCAGTACTTC | CSVVHPSYEQYF
TRBJ2-1 | TRBV5-5 | 17 | TRBD2 | . | TGTGCCAGCAGCTTCCATCTAGCGGGAGGTCCGGGCAATGAGCAGTTCTTC | CASSFHLAGGPGNEQFF
TRBJ1-2 | TRBV3-1 | 16 | . | . | TGTGCCAGCAGCCAAGACGACCGTACAGGGAAGTATGGCTACACCTTC | CASSQDDRTGKYGYTF
TRBJ1-3 | TRBV29-1 | 17 | . | . | TGCAGCGTTGAAGATCCTTTAGGGGGAAGGTCTGGAAACACCATATATTTT | CSVEDPLGGRSGNTIYF
TRBJ2-1 | TRBV5-1 | 17 | . | . | TGCGCCAGCAGTTTCCCCGGGACGCCCCGAGTCGACAATGAGCAGTTCTTC | CASSFPGTPRVDNEQFF
TRBJ2-5 | TRBV4-1 | 18 | . | . | TGCGCCAGCAGCCAAGACCGCGGTAGCGGATCGTACCAAGAGACCCAGTACTTC | CASSQDRGSGSYQETQYF
TRBJ1-4 | TRBV5-1 | 14 | . | few | TGCGCCAGCAGCTTTGACCCACCGAAGGAAAAACTGTTTTTT | CASSFDPPKEKLFF
TRBJ1-5 | TRBV5-1 | 16 | . | few | TGCGCCAGCAGTTTAGGGACACGCCCATGGGATCAGCCCCAGCATTTT | CASSLGTRPWDQPQHF
TRBJ2-5 | TRBV12-3/TRBV12-4 | 14 | TRBD1 | few | TGTGCCAGCAGTTCGAGGACAGGGGAAGAGACCCAGTACTTC | CASSSRTGEETQYF
TRBJ2-3 | TRBV2 | 14 | . | few | TGTGCCAGCATGGAGGGGCGGTCCACAGATACGCAGTATTTT | CASMEGRSTDTQYF
TRBJ1-1 | TRBV11-2 | 14 | TRBD1 | few | TGTGCCAGCAGCTCGGTCAGGACAGGGTTTGAAGCTTTCTTT | CASSSVRTGFEAFF
TRBJ1-2 | TRBV6-5 | 18 | TRBD1 | few | TGTGCCAGCATTTACCCCAGGGGGTTGGGATCCGGCTTTGATGGCTACACCTTC | CASIYPRGLGSGFDGYTF
TRBJ2-3 | TRBV7-2 | 15 | . | . | TGTGCCAGCAGCTTAGTTGGGACTCCCACAGATACGCAGTATTTT | CASSLVGTPTDTQYF
TRBJ2-7 | TRBV6-5 | 14 | TRBD1 | . | TGTGCCAGCAGTTACGACAGGGCAGGGTACGAGCAGTACTTC | CASSYDRAGYEQYF
TRBJ2-7 | TRBV4-1 | 15 | . | . | TGCGCCAGCAGCCAAGCCCCCAGGGGAAAGGGCGAGCAGTACTTC | CASSQAPRGKGEQYF
TRBJ1-5 | TRBV7-9 | 15 | . | few | TGTGCCAGCAGCTTAGACGGGCTGTTCAATCAGCCCCAGCATTTT | CASSLDGLFNQPQHF
TRBJ2-1 | TRBV5-1 | 16 | TRBD1 | few | TGCGCCAGCAGCCCCGATCCGGGACAGCTAAACTCGGCCTTGTTCTTC | CASSPDPGQLNSALFF
TRBJ1-1 | TRBV12-3/TRBV12-4 | 15 | . | few | TGTGCCAGCAGTTTCGGGGGCTCGGGCGACACTGAAGCTTTCTTT | CASSFGGSGDTEAFF
TRBJ2-7 | TRBV20-1 | 15 | . | . | TGCAGTGCTAGAGCTGACAAGCAAAGCGGATACGAGCAGTACTTC | CSARADKQSGYEQYF
TRBJ2-1 | TRBV5-1 | 17 | TRBD1 | . | TGCGCCAGCAGCGCCCTCGGAATACAGGGGGCGGTGAATGAGCAGTTCTTC | CASSALGIQGAVNEQFF
TRBJ1-3 | TRBV6-1 | 13 | TRBD1 | few | TGTGCCAGCAGCGGGACAGGAGGAAACACCATATATTTT | CASSGTGGNTIYF
TRBJ1-2 | TRBV5-1 | 15 | TRBD1 | . | TGCGCCAGCAGTTCGGGGGACAGACCCTCCTATGGCTACACCTTC | CASSSGDRPSYGYTF
TRBJ2-3 | TRBV28 | 14 | . | many | TGTGCCAGCAGTTTTATGGTCTTGGGAGATACGCAGTATTTT | CASSFMVLGDTQYF
TRBJ1-1 | TRBV20-1 | 18 | TRBD1 | few | TGCAGTGCTAGGGGAGTGGCTAGACAGGGGGCGTCGGACACTGAAGCTTTCTTT | CSARGVARQGASDTEAFF
TRBJ2-1 | TRBV6-5 | 15 | . | . | TGTGCCAGCAGTTCCCCACAGATTCCATCACTAGAGCAGTTCTTC | CASSSPQIPSLEQFF
TRBJ1-2 | TRBV6-2/TRBV6-3 | 17 | TRBD1 | . | TGTGCCAGCAGTTACGCAACGCTCCGGGACAGGGAGGATGGCTACACCTTC | CASSYATLRDREDGYTF